The 32 T cell receptor beta chains given below trace back to one sample, sequenced in a study of PD-L1 blockade in urothelial cancer. Using immunoSEQ multiplex PCR, the repertoire was profiled, and TCRdb retains in-frame clones only, with some absent. The table has some 48,000 clones, about four fifths seen once. Time point given: peripheral blood 6 weeks after treatment start. Material: PBMCs, obtained around atezolizumab (anti-PD-L1) treatment. The receptors were gathered from a man between 65 and 85 years old with urothelial cancer.

This chain links TRBV23-1 with TRBJ1-5; tentative D call: TRBD1 (6 bases). TRBV23-1 is reported as an ORF; its role is uncertain. The CDR3 covers 17 residues. The ends were cut back, 4 bases at V and 10 bases at J, with 26 bases in the middle. The CDR3 sequence is CASSLRGMWVLVDPQHF. CDR3 nucleotide sequence: TGCGCCAGCAGTCTAAGGGGGATGTGGGTTTTGGTGGACCCCCAGCATTTT.

About this clone itself: The sample contains more than one DNA sequence encoding this CDR3. V and J are TRBV27 and TRBJ2-3, with D possibly matching TRBD2 (6 bases). The CDR3 covers 18 residues. The germline V and J ends were trimmed by 7 bases and 0 bases, with 23 bases remaining between them. Per the germline V gene, CDR1 is MNHEY and CDR2 is SMNVEV (reference sequence). CDR3 bases: TGTGCCAGCACCATCTCCCCACTACTAGCAGGGAGCACAGATACGCAGTATTTT. As protein: CASTISPLLAGSTDTQYF.

This clone occurred a few times. The V and J genes are TRBV27 and TRBJ1-4, with a weak D call TRBD1 (5 bases). Trimming left V 2 bases short and J 0 bases short, with 13 bases between. Per the germline V gene, CDR1 is MNHEY and CDR2 is SMNVEV (reference sequence). The CDR3 extends over 17 amino acids. The CDR3 nucleotides read TGTGCCAGCAGTTTAGGGGCATCCGTTGCAACTAATGAAAAACTGTTTTTT. Protein: CASSLGASVATNEKLFF. The full variable domain, rest sourced from reference TRBV27 and TRBJ1-4, is EAQVTQNPRYLITVTGKKLTVTCSQNMNHEYMSWYRQDPGLGLRQIYYSMNVEVTDKGDVPEGYKVSRKEKRNFPLILESPSPNQTSLYFCASSLGASVATNEKLFFGSGTQLSVL.

Here the CDR3 DNA reads TGTGCCAGCAGGGTCGCGACAGAGCACTATGGCTACACCTTC. Amino acids: CASRVATEHYGYTF. The chain employs TRBV28 and TRBJ1-2; D may be TRBD1 (5 bases). From germline, CDR1 is MDHEN and CDR2 SYDVKM. The CDR3 is 14 amino acids. The V end lost 6 bases, the J end lost 3 bases, and 14 bases lay between the germline ends.

CDR3 bases: TGTGCCAGTCGAAAGGACAGGGAGGACGATCAGCCCCAGCATTTT. As protein: CASRKDREDDQPQHF. The J gene is TRBJ1-5, the V gene TRBV19; 8 positions match TRBD1. The CDR3 is made up of 15 amino acids. Trimming cost V 8 bases and J 5 bases; bases outside gene matches: 11. The germline V gene encodes CDR1 LNHDA and CDR2 SQIVND (reference sequence).

The V and J genes are TRBV6-5 and TRBJ1-1, with 8 positions matching TRBD1. Looked up from germline, CDR1 is MNHEY and CDR2 is SVGAGI. The V gene end was trimmed by 0 bases and the J gene end by 1 base; junction bases not matched to a gene: 1. There are 15 residues in the CDR3. CDR3 bases: TGTGCCAGCAGTTACTCCGACAGGGGGAACACTGAAGCTTTCTTT. Its protein product is CASSYSDRGNTEAFF.

The rearrangement joins TRBV11-3 to TRBJ1-1, with 7 bases matching TRBD1. Trimming at V came to 0 bases and at J to 3 bases, leaving 4 bases not matched to a gene. The CDR3 covers 15 residues. Looked up from germline, CDR1 is SGHNT and CDR2 is YENEEA. Written as DNA, the CDR3 is TGTGCCAGCAGCTTAGATGGTCAGGGGGACACTGAAGCTTTCTTT. It encodes CASSLDGQGDTEAFF.

This chain links TRBV6-5 with TRBJ1-2, with 7 bases that match TRBD1. Trimming cost V 0 bases and J 7 bases; bases outside gene matches: 8. Germline loops: CDR1 MNHEY, CDR2 SVGAGI. The CDR3 extends over 15 amino acids. The CDR3 DNA reads TGTGCCAGCAGTTACTCAAACAGACAGGGAGGTGGCTACACCTTC. It translates to CASSYSNRQGGGYTF.

This clone was seen a handful of times. J is TRBJ1-5 and V is TRBV28; 7 bases fit TRBD1. Germline loops: CDR1 MDHEN, CDR2 SYDVKM. J lost 2 bases, V lost 6 bases, and 4 bases had no gene match. The CDR3 contains 14 residues. CDR3 bases: TGTGCCAGCAGCACAGGGGAAGGCAATCAGCCCCAGCATTTT. Protein product: CASSTGEGNQPQHF.

The chain recombines TRBV9 with TRBJ2-3; 8 bases align to TRBD2. V was pared by 1 base and J by 5 bases, with 9 bases of the junction left unmatched. Per germline, CDR1 SGDLS and CDR2 YYNGEE. CDR3 length: 16 amino acids. CDR3 loop: CASSVISGELGDTQYF. The CDR3 DNA follows: TGTGCCAGCAGCGTAATTAGCGGGGAATTAGGAGATACGCAGTATTTT.

This chain uses TRBV12-5 with TRBJ2-2; 8 positions match TRBD2. Germline values: CDR1 LGHNT, CDR2 FRNRAP. The CDR3 totals 15 residues. V lost 6 bases, J lost 8 bases, and 11 bases stayed unmatched. For the CDR3, the DNA is TGTGCTAGTGGGCCGGGACTAGTGTCGACTGGGGAGCTGTTTTTT. Translated: CASGPGLVSTGELFF.

This clone was observed a few times. The chain is built from TRBV5-1 and TRBJ1-1; the D is unclear. Trimming stripped 4 bases from V and 4 bases from J, with 14 bases between. CDR1 and CDR2 (germline): SGHRS, YFSETQ. This CDR3 is built from 14 residues. The CDR3: CASSLDGGPTEAFF. CDR3 in DNA: TGCGCCAGCAGCCTGGACGGCGGGCCCACTGAAGCTTTCTTT.

The chain carries TRBV15 and TRBJ2-7; 7 bases agree with TRBD2. In germline, CDR1 is LNHNV, CDR2 YYDKDF (reference sequence). The CDR3 covers 14 residues. The trim removed 5 bases at V and 6 bases at J, leaving 10 bases unmatched. CDR3 sequence: CATSRSRGVSEQYF. CDR3 DNA: TGTGCCACCAGCCGAAGTCGGGGGGTTTCCGAGCAGTACTTC.

The sample holds a few counts of this clone. The V and J genes are TRBV4-1 and TRBJ2-7; D is unresolved. The germline V gene encodes CDR1 MGHRA and CDR2 YSYEKL. CDR3 length: 14 residues. V lost 1 base, J lost 3 bases, and 10 bases lay in between. The CDR3 DNA reads as TGCGCCAGCAGCCAAGGGCCCCCTAGCTACGAGCAGTACTTC. This translates into CASSQGPPSYEQYF.

The chain combines TRBV5-1 with TRBJ2-3, with 14 bases matching TRBD2. J was trimmed by 6 bases and V by 4 bases; bases with no gene match: 7. This CDR3 is built from 16 residues. Germline V gene lookup returns CDR1 SGHRS and CDR2 YFSETQ. The CDR3 spells CASSTGLAGVWDTQYF. The CDR3 DNA follows: TGCGCCAGCAGCACGGGACTAGCGGGAGTTTGGGATACGCAGTATTTT. The full variable domain, rest sourced from reference TRBV5-1 and TRBJ2-3, is KAGVTQTPRYLIKTRGQQVTLSCSPISGHRSVSWYQQTPGQGLQFLFEYFSETQRNKGNFPGRFSGRQFSNSRSEMNVSTLELGDSALYLCASSTGLAGVWDTQYFGPGTRLTVL.

This clone was seen a few times. V is TRBV7-9 and J is TRBJ2-7; TRBD2 matches 7 bases. V trimming: 4 bases; J trimming: 1 base; junction bases outside the gene matches: 13. CDR1 and CDR2 from the germline V gene are SEHNR and FQNEAQ (reference sequence). CDR3 length equals 17 residues. The CDR3: CASSSLNGLADSYEQYF. Here the CDR3 DNA reads TGTGCCAGCAGCTCCTTAAATGGCCTAGCGGATTCCTACGAGCAGTACTTC.

The chain joins TRBV11-2 to TRBJ2-1, with a weak D call TRBD2 (5 bases). The CDR3 has 13 residues. Looked up from germline, CDR1 is SGHAT and CDR2 is FQNNGV. V was trimmed by 3 bases and J by 6 bases, leaving 9 bases between them. The CDR3 spells CASSFGGVNEQFF. The CDR3 DNA sequence: TGTGCCAGCAGCTTCGGAGGAGTCAATGAGCAGTTCTTC.

There are a few counts of this clone. The V gene is TRBV7-9, the J gene TRBJ1-2; D may be TRBD1 (6 bases). Deletions cut 5 bases from V and 1 base from J, with 8 bases between. CDR1 is SEHNR and CDR2 is FQNEAQ in the germline V gene (reference sequence). The length of the CDR3 is 13 residues. The CDR3 sequence is CASSLDSNYGYTF. CDR3 bases: TGTGCCAGCAGCCTGGACAGTAACTATGGCTACACCTTC.

The gene calls are TRBV7-8 and TRBJ1-5; possibly TRBD1 for D (6 bases). The germline V gene encodes CDR1 SGHVS and CDR2 FQNEAQ. The CDR3 has 13 residues. Trimming left V 5 bases short and J 9 bases short, with 14 bases between. The CDR3 sequence: CASSRDKQRPQHF. The CDR3 coding sequence is TGTGCCAGCAGCCGGGACAAGCAACGGCCCCAGCATTTT.

This clone was seen a single time. The V and J genes are TRBV28 and TRBJ1-5, with D maybe TRBD1 (5 bases). V lost 6 bases and J 0 bases, leaving 12 bases between the germline ends. The CDR3 consists of 15 residues. Germline lookup yields CDR1 MDHEN and CDR2 SYDVKM. The CDR3 DNA is TGTGCCAGCAGCCTAACAGGTATTAGCAATCAGCCCCAGCATTTT. Its protein is CASSLTGISNQPQHF.

The chain employs TRBV9 and TRBJ1-6; D gene ambiguous. V was cut by 0 bases and J by 7 bases, with 5 bases left in between. Germline CDR1 is SGDLS and CDR2 is YYNGEE. This CDR3 contains 13 residues. CDR3 coding DNA: TGTGCCAGCAGCGTAGATCTGAATTCACCCCTCCACTTT. This gives the protein CASSVDLNSPLHF.

The chain combines TRBV20-1 with TRBJ2-1; unclear D gene. The CDR3 has 10 residues. The V gene's germline CDR1 is DFQATT and CDR2 SNEGSKA (reference sequence). V lost 3 bases and J lost 6, with 3 bases in between. The DNA for the CDR3 is TGCAGTGCTAGGAGCAATGAGCAGTTCTTC. This translates into CSARSNEQFF.

This chain links TRBV15 with TRBJ2-7; D may be TRBD2 (5 bases). The CDR3 has 14 residues. Germline V gives CDR1 LNHNV, CDR2 YYDKDF (reference sequence). Trimming removed 0 bases from V and 0 bases from J, with 6 bases in between. CDR3 sequence reads: CATSRERASYEQYF. CDR3 coding DNA: TGTGCCACCAGCAGAGAGAGGGCCTCCTACGAGCAGTACTTC.

This clone has a handful of counts. V gene TRBV28 combines with J gene TRBJ2-5; 7 bases map to TRBD1. Germline V CDR1 and CDR2: MDHEN, SYDVKM. This CDR3 comprises 14 residues. V dropped 2 bases and J dropped 4; count of bases not matched to a gene: 4. The CDR3 sequence: CASSLGDRPETQYF. The DNA of the CDR3 is TGTGCCAGCAGTTTAGGGGACAGACCAGAGACCCAGTACTTC.

This clone was detected only once. The J gene is TRBJ2-5, the V gene TRBV6-6, with D perhaps matching TRBD2 (5 bases). V was clipped by 5 bases and J by 1 base, with 8 bases between them. Germline CDR1 reads MNHNY; CDR2 reads SVGAGI (reference sequence). CDR3 length: 13 residues. The CDR3 bases are TGTGCCAGCAGTCGCGGACTCCAAGAGACCCAGTACTTC. Protein product: CASSRGLQETQYF.

The chain recombines TRBV28 with TRBJ1-2; D not resolved. Germline values: CDR1 MDHEN, CDR2 SYDVKM. The CDR3 contains 15 residues. The V gene lost 2 bases and the J gene lost 4 bases, with 14 bases spanning the gap. CDR3 coding DNA: TGTGCCAGCAGTTTAGGCCGGCAGCGAGGCTATGGCTACACCTTC. It yields the protein CASSLGRQRGYGYTF.

The V gene is TRBV5-1, the J gene TRBJ1-1; 7 bases agree with TRBD1. V trimming: 0 bases; J trimming: 4 bases; junction bases outside the gene matches: 3. CDR3 length equals 14 residues. Germline CDR1 reads SGHRS; CDR2 reads YFSETQ. CDR3 in DNA: TGCGCCAGCAGCTTGGGACAGGGAGTCACTGAAGCTTTCTTT. It specifies CASSLGQGVTEAFF.

The gene calls are TRBV5-1 and TRBJ1-1; TRBD1 matches 7 bases. The CDR3 totals 16 residues. The trim removed 5 bases at V and 0 bases at J, leaving 10 bases unmatched. Germline V gives CDR1 SGHRS, CDR2 YFSETQ. CDR3 residues: CASSSDRAFMNTEAFF. The DNA of the CDR3 is TGCGCCAGCAGTTCCGACAGGGCCTTTATGAACACTGAAGCTTTCTTT.

This chain connects TRBV6-1 to TRBJ2-5; TRBD1 aligns across 8 bases. Trimming removed 3 bases from V and 3 bases from J; junction bases left unmatched: 0. Germline V lookup: CDR1 MNHNS, CDR2 SASEGT. This CDR3 spans 13 amino acids. CDR3 nucleotide sequence: TGTGCCAGCAGTGAGGACAGGGAAGAGACCCAGTACTTC. Translated, it gives CASSEDREETQYF.

The rearrangement uses TRBV6-1 and TRBJ2-3; maybe TRBD2 (6 bases). V shed 2 bases and J shed 0 bases, with 12 bases lying between them. This CDR3 spans 16 amino acids. Per germline, CDR1 MNHNS and CDR2 SASEGT. CDR3 in DNA: TGTGCCAGCAGTGAAAGGAGACGGGGGAGCACAGATACGCAGTATTTT. Its translation: CASSERRRGSTDTQYF.

The V and J genes are TRBV28 and TRBJ2-1; possible D gene TRBD2, 5 bases. The CDR3 is made up of 15 amino acids. Per germline, CDR1 MDHEN and CDR2 SYDVKM. V was clipped by 3 bases and J by 1 base, with 10 bases between them. The DNA for the CDR3 is TGTGCCAGCAGTTTTTACGGAGGATCCTACAATGAGCAGTTCTTC. It is translated as CASSFYGGSYNEQFF.

The gene calls are TRBV7-2 and TRBJ2-7; D perhaps matches TRBD2 (6 bases). Trimming removed 1 base from V and 2 bases from J, with 12 bases in between. CDR1 SGHTA and CDR2 FQGNSA come from the germline V gene. The CDR3 covers 15 residues. CDR3: CASSLGAGRTYEQYF. CDR3 bases: TGTGCCAGCAGCTTAGGTGCGGGACGGACCTACGAGCAGTACTTC. The entire variable domain, with the rest obtained from reference TRBV7-2 and TRBJ2-7, is as follows: GAGVSQSPSNKVTEKGKDVELRCDPISGHTALYWYRQSLGQGLEFLIYFQGNSAPDKSGLPSDRFSAERTGGSVSTLTIQRTQQEDSAVYLCASSLGAGRTYEQYFGPGTRLTVT.